These T cell receptor beta chains were read from a single sample in a study of OX40 agonist ivuxolimab in advanced cancers. Generated by immunoSEQ multiplex PCR, the TCRdb table keeps only in-frame clones and is missing some. The sample lists around 100,000 clones; approximately 87% were seen once. The source material was CD4+ or CD8+ T cells sorted from blood, sampled in a trial of the OX40 agonist ivuxolimab. These receptors were obtained from an adult with an advanced solid tumor such as melanoma, head and neck, liver or kidney cancer. The CDR3 runs from the conserved cysteine through the conserved F or W. D genes are given only for firm matches. Clone size is stated in some rows and not others, as once, few, many or a class when expanded.

V	size	D	J	DNA	CDR3
TRBV18	NA	NA	TRBJ1-1	TGTGCCAGCTCATCAGGACAGAACACTGAAGCTTTCTTT	CASSSGQNTEAFF
TRBV27	once	NA	TRBJ1-5	TGTGCCAGCAGTCCAAACGCGGGGGGCCAGAATCAGCCCCAGCATTTT	CASSPNAGGQNQPQHF
TRBV5-5	many	TRBD2	TRBJ2-1	TGTGCCAGCAGCTTGGCCCCTAGCGGGAGGTACAATGAGCAGTTCTTC	CASSLAPSGRYNEQFF
TRBV7-9	NA	TRBD1	TRBJ2-1	TGTGCCAGCAGCTTAGGGGACAGGGAGGTATACAATGAGCAGTTCTTC	CASSLGDREVYNEQFF
TRBV10-1	NA	TRBD2	TRBJ2-2	TGCGCCAGCAGCGCACTTTCCGGACTAGCGGGAAGGGACACCGGGGAGCTGTTTTTT	CASSALSGLAGRDTGELFF
TRBV18	NA	NA	TRBJ2-3	TGTGCCAGCTCACCGGGTACACGATCAGATACGCAGTATTTT	CASSPGTRSDTQYF
TRBV6-5	once	NA	TRBJ1-2	TGTGCCAGCAGTTCCGGGAGCCATACAGGGAGTGGCTACACCTTC	CASSSGSHTGSGYTF
TRBV7-2	NA	TRBD1	TRBJ1-5	TGTGCCAGCAGCTTAGCGGGACAGGGTAGACAGCCCCAGCATTTT	CASSLAGQGRQPQHF
TRBV13	NA	NA	TRBJ1-1	TGTGCCAGCAGCTTAATGCAGGACGAACGGTCGGGCACTGAAGCTTTCTTT	CASSLMQDERSGTEAFF
TRBV5-4	NA	TRBD1	TRBJ2-3	TGTGCCAGCAGCGTAGAGGGGGCGCGCCACACAGATACGCAGTATTTT	CASSVEGARHTDTQYF
TRBV6-5	NA	NA	TRBJ1-5	TGTGCCAGCAGTTACCGGGGCAGCTATAATCAGCCCCAGCATTTT	CASSYRGSYNQPQHF
TRBV6-1	NA	TRBD2	TRBJ2-3	TGTGCCAGCAGGCTAGCGGGGGGAGATACGCAGTATTTT	CASRLAGGDTQYF
TRBV5-1	NA	NA	TRBJ1-6	TGCGCCAGCAGCTTGGATGGGGCTGGGTCGAGTTCACCCCTCCACTTT	CASSLDGAGSSSPLHF
TRBV19	NA	TRBD2	TRBJ2-1	TGTGCCAGTAGTATGGGGTGGCTAGCGGGATTTCCGAATGAGCAGTTCTTC	CASSMGWLAGFPNEQFF
TRBV5-5	NA	NA	TRBJ2-2	TGTGCCAGCAGCTTGCGGCCGGAGAACACCGGGGAGCTGTTTTTT	CASSLRPENTGELFF
TRBV13	NA	NA	TRBJ2-3	TGTGCCAGCAGCCTCGGGAGTAGGGCAGATACGCAGTATTTT	CASSLGSRADTQYF
TRBV29-1	NA	TRBD2	TRBJ2-2	TGCAGCGTCGATGTAGGGACTAGCGGGGGAACCGGGGAGCTGTTTTTT	CSVDVGTSGGTGELFF